The T cell receptor beta chain under discussion was sequenced for a study of radiotherapy plus CTLA-4 blockade in lung cancer. This CDR3 has 17 amino acids. The V and J ends lost 3 bases and 4 bases, in that order; junction bases with no gene match: 8. CDR1 and CDR2 from the germline V gene are SEHNR and FQNEAQ (reference sequence). This table comes from immunoSEQ multiplex PCR, and its TCRdb copy is limited to in-frame clones, with some not included. The data hold tens of thousands of clones, with around 87% observed a single time. It was focal radiation plus CTLA-4 blockade with ipilimumab that patients with chemo-refractory metastatic non-small-cell lung cancer received.

V is TRBV7-9 and J is TRBJ1-6, with 8 nucleotides matching TRBD1. This TCR was sampled from a human donor with non-small cell lung cancer who had a partial response to radiotherapy plus ipilimumab. Sample: peripheral blood, taken from a patient treated with radiotherapy plus ipilimumab. The chain's CDR3 is CASSLSYTGGYNSPLHF. The DNA for the CDR3 is TGTGCCAGCAGCTTGTCTTACACAGGGGGTTATAATTCACCCCTCCACTTT. Full variable domain (remainder filled in from reference TRBV7-9 and TRBJ1-6): DTGVSQNPRHKITKRGQNVTFRCDPISEHNRLYWYRQTLGQGPEFLTYFQNEAQLEKSRLLSDRFSAERPKGSFSTLEIQRTEQGDSAMYLCASSLSYTGGYNSPLHFGNGTRLTVT.